Listed here is a single T cell receptor beta chain. The antigen is undetermined. This entry is derived from a study of OX40 agonist ivuxolimab in advanced cancers. Study results and caveats: With doses of 0.1 to 3.0 mg/kg, CD4+ and CD8+ blood T cells had undergone clonal expansion by week 6.

Generated by immunoSEQ multiplex PCR, the TCRdb table keeps only in-frame clones and is missing some. The profile shows 70,000 or so clones, 91% of them singletons. The sequence came from an adult with an advanced solid tumor such as melanoma, head and neck, liver or kidney cancer. This sample comprised CD4+ or CD8+ T cells sorted from blood, obtained in a trial of the OX40 agonist ivuxolimab.

The chain's CDR3 is CASSQDEGEQFF. CDR3 DNA sequence: TGTGCCAGCAGCCAAGATGAGGGTGAGCAGTTCTTC. The rearrangement uses TRBV4-2 and TRBJ2-1, with D perhaps matching TRBD2 (5 bases). The CDR3 length is 12 residues. Per germline, CDR1 LGHNA and CDR2 YNFKEQ. V was pared by 0 bases and J by 9 bases, with 6 bases between.